These 18 T cell receptor beta chains share one sample of origin, sequenced in a study of blood T cell repertoires in COVID-19. TCRdb keeps only in-frame clones here, not all; method: immunoSEQ multiplex PCR. The sample contains under 350,000 clones, roughly 80% of which appear only once. Input material: peripheral blood. These receptors were collected from a man aged 55 to 70 who had recovered from COVID-19.

This clone appeared a few times. The chain links TRBV19 to TRBJ2-2, with 10 nucleotides matching TRBD1. The trim removed 6 bases at V and 7 bases at J, leaving 8 bases unmatched. Germline-derived CDR1 and CDR2 are LNHDA and SQIVND (reference sequence). This CDR3 is 15 amino acids long. The CDR3 protein is CASRSTGQGIGELFF. CDR3 in DNA: TGTGCCAGTAGGTCGACGGGACAGGGGATCGGGGAGCTGTTTTTT.

The genes are TRBV3-1 (or the pseudogene TRBV3-2) and TRBJ2-3, with D maybe TRBD1 (6 bases). The CDR3 has 14 residues. Trimming took off 4 bases at V and 0 bases at J, with 8 bases between the two ends. Per the germline V gene, CDR1 is LGHDT and CDR2 is YNNKEL (reference sequence). CDR3 residues: CASSRRGSTDTQYF. CDR3 coding DNA: TGTGCCAGCAGCCGTAGGGGGAGCACAGATACGCAGTATTTT.

The V call is TRBV5-4, the J call TRBJ2-3, with TRBD2 matching 9 bases. V lost 0 bases and J lost 3; bases outside the gene matches: 2. Germline loops: CDR1 SGHNT, CDR2 YYREEE (reference sequence). The CDR3 extends over 15 amino acids. The CDR3 nucleotides read TGTGCCAGCAGCTTGGGGAGCGGGAGGACAGATACGCAGTATTTT. It codes for CASSLGSGRTDTQYF.

The gene calls are TRBV3-1 (or the pseudogene TRBV3-2) and TRBJ1-3; D remains ambiguous. V gave up 5 bases and J gave up 1 base, with 12 bases separating them. From germline, CDR1 is LGHDT and CDR2 YNNKEL (reference sequence). This CDR3 has 15 residues. CDR3 coding DNA: TGTGCCAGCAGCACTCAGAGCGGATCTGGAAACACCATATATTTT. This encodes CASSTQSGSGNTIYF.

With regard to this clone: Different DNA sequences within this sample yield the same CDR3. V and J are TRBV24-1 and TRBJ2-5; 7 bases map to TRBD1. Trimming cost V 4 bases and J 4 bases; bases outside gene matches: 8. The germline CDR1 and CDR2 sequences are KGHDR and SFDVKD. The CDR3 extends over 15 amino acids. CDR3 sequence (DNA): TGTGCCACCAGTGACCCCCGACAGGGACGAGAGACCCAGTACTTC. It codes for CATSDPRQGRETQYF.

The chain employs TRBV19 and TRBJ1-1, with 8 bases that match TRBD1. Germline V lookup: CDR1 LNHDA, CDR2 SQIVND (reference sequence). The CDR3 sequence is 13 residues long. V dropped 4 bases and J dropped 4; count of bases not matched to a gene: 2. CDR3: CASSTTGGTEAFF. CDR3 DNA sequence: TGTGCCAGTAGTACCACAGGGGGCACTGAAGCTTTCTTT. Looking up the rest from reference TRBV19 and TRBJ1-1 gives the full variable domain: DGGITQSPKYLFRKEGQNVTLSCEQNLNHDAMYWYRQDPGQGLRLIYYSQIVNDFQKGDIAEGYSVSREKKESFPLTVTSAQKNPTAFYLCASSTTGGTEAFFGQGTRLTVV.

The V gene is TRBV9, the J gene TRBJ2-3, with D tentatively TRBD2 (6 bases). Trimming pared 6 bases from V and 2 bases from J, leaving 16 bases between. The CDR3 has 15 residues. CDR1 is SGDLS and CDR2 is YYNGEE in the germline V gene. The CDR3 DNA sequence: TGTGCCAGCAATTTAGTCTCGGGAGCCACAGATACGCAGTATTTT. Amino acids: CASNLVSGATDTQYF.

This clone came up a few times. J is TRBJ1-5 and V is TRBV6-1, with unresolved D. This CDR3 is 15 amino acids long. CDR1 is MNHNS and CDR2 is SASEGT in the germline V gene. The V gene lost 3 bases and the J gene lost 2 bases, with 11 bases spanning the gap. The chain's CDR3 is CASSEFRSGNQPQHF. The CDR3, as DNA: TGTGCCAGCAGTGAGTTCAGGTCAGGCAATCAGCCCCAGCATTTT.

V gene TRBV4-2 combines with J gene TRBJ2-5; D not certain. The CDR3 runs to 14 residues. V lost 2 bases and J lost 5, with 12 bases in between. CDR1 is LGHNA and CDR2 is YNFKEQ in the germline V gene. DNA for the CDR3: TGTGCCAGCAGCCAATGGCAGGCCAGGGAGACCCAGTACTTC. Amino acid sequence: CASSQWQARETQYF.

The rearrangement joins TRBV28 to TRBJ1-6, with 12 bases that match TRBD1. In germline, CDR1 is MDHEN, CDR2 SYDVKM. The ends lost 6 bases at V and 11 bases at J; junction bases unmatched: 17. CDR3 size: 18 residues. This chain's CDR3 is CASRPTGTGGFGGAPLHF. The CDR3 coding sequence is TGTGCCAGCAGGCCCACCGGGACAGGGGGCTTCGGTGGTGCACCCCTCCACTTT.

V usage is TRBV21-1 and J usage is TRBJ2-2; the table assigns TRBD1, which was not confirmed against the DNA. TRBV21-1 is noted as a pseudogene. This CDR3 comprises 16 residues. Here the CDR3 DNA reads TGTGCCAGCAGCAAAGACGGACAGGGGAACACCGGGGAGCTGTTTTTT. Amino acid sequence: CASSKDGQGNTGELFF.

V is TRBV28 and J is TRBJ1-5, with TRBD1 matching over 7 bases. Per the germline V gene, CDR1 is MDHEN and CDR2 is SYDVKM. The CDR3 extends over 14 amino acids. The V and J ends lost 9 bases and 1 base, in that order; junction bases with no gene match: 6. CDR3 residues: CASRPGGSNQPQHF. The CDR3 DNA follows: TGTGCCAGTCGACCAGGGGGAAGCAATCAGCCCCAGCATTTT.

A few counts support this clone. The chain has TRBV10-2 and TRBJ1-5; D gene ambiguous. V was trimmed by 2 bases and J by 0 bases, leaving 8 bases between them. The CDR3 has 15 amino acids. Germline assignment: CDR1 WSHSY and CDR2 SAAADI. CDR3 sequence reads: CASSESDYSNQPQHF. CDR3 bases: TGCGCCAGCAGTGAGAGCGACTATAGCAATCAGCCCCAGCATTTT.

This chain joins TRBV27 and TRBJ1-1, with a weak D call TRBD1 (6 bases). Germline loops: CDR1 MNHEY, CDR2 SMNVEV (reference sequence). CDR3 length: 13 amino acids. Trimming stripped 6 bases from V and 1 base from J, with 9 bases between. As DNA, the CDR3 is TGTGCCAGCAGGTTACAGGGGAACACTGAAGCTTTCTTT. It codes for CASRLQGNTEAFF.

This clone was counted only a few times. The V gene is TRBV19, the J gene TRBJ2-2, with 10 bases matching TRBD1. Germline CDR1 and CDR2: LNHDA and SQIVND (reference sequence). V trimming: 1 base; J trimming: 5 bases; junction bases outside the gene matches: 4. The length of the CDR3 is 16 residues. CDR3 coding DNA: TGTGCCAGTAGTATAGGGAGGACAGGGGGAACCGGGGAGCTGTTTTTT. Residues: CASSIGRTGGTGELFF.

This clone was detected only a few times. The rearrangement links TRBV3-1 (or the pseudogene TRBV3-2) to TRBJ2-2; 7 positions match TRBD1. Germline V gene lookup returns CDR1 LGHDT and CDR2 YNNKEL (reference sequence). The V gene end was trimmed by 4 bases and the J gene end by 4 bases; junction bases not matched to a gene: 9. CDR3 length: 16 amino acids. The CDR3 loop is CASSRIQGLSTGELFF. CDR3 DNA sequence: TGTGCCAGCAGCCGAATACAGGGGCTGAGCACCGGGGAGCTGTTTTTT.

The chain employs TRBV29-1 and TRBJ2-1; 8 positions match TRBD2. CDR1 is SQVTM and CDR2 is ANQGSEA in the germline V gene. V dropped 4 bases and J dropped 6; count of bases not matched to a gene: 8. The CDR3 contains 14 residues. In nucleotides, the CDR3 is TGCAGCGTTGGTCGAGCGGGGGCCGCCAATGAGCAGTTCTTC. Its protein product is CSVGRAGAANEQFF.

This chain joins TRBV6-5 and TRBJ1-1; the match to TRBD1 covers 8 bases. The CDR3 covers 13 residues. The V gene's germline CDR1 is MNHEY and CDR2 SVGAGI. V lost 7 bases, J lost 4 bases, and 5 bases stayed unmatched. CDR3 coding DNA: TGTGCCAGCAAGGGACAGGTAGGCACTGAAGCTTTCTTT. It is translated as CASKGQVGTEAFF.